These 9 T cell receptor beta chains came from one sample sequenced in a study of CD8+ T cells in alopecia areata. Treatment reported: oral pan-JAK inhibitor, 5-10 mg twice daily. Extraction and reverse transcription of RNA yielded cDNA as the sequencing template. Sequencing used immunoSEQ multiplex PCR; TCRdb keeps in-frame clones, though not all of them. The repertoire holds 150,000 to 250,000 clones, with roughly 60% as singletons. Sample: CD4+ T cells sorted from blood, taken at week 24, from a patient treated with tofacitinib. Every receptor here comes from a human donor with alopecia areata.

Only one count was recorded for this clone. This chain uses TRBV15 with TRBJ1-1, with unresolved D. The V gene lost 4 bases and the J gene lost 3 bases, with 18 bases spanning the gap. The CDR3 contains 16 residues. Germline loops: CDR1 LNHNV, CDR2 YYDKDF (reference sequence). The DNA of the CDR3 is TGTGCCACCAGCATTGGCCGAGCCGTTGGGGACACTGAAGCTTTCTTT. This sequence encodes CATSIGRAVGDTEAFF.

This clone occurred a few times. This chain links TRBV4-3 with TRBJ2-5, with 7 bases that match TRBD1. Germline V lookup: CDR1 LGHNA, CDR2 YSLEER. The CDR3 has 15 amino acids. With V trimmed by 4 bases and J by 1 base, 6 bases remained unmatched. This CDR3 is CASSRTGVGQETQYF. The CDR3, as DNA: TGCGCCAGCAGCCGCACAGGGGTCGGCCAAGAGACCCAGTACTTC.

Concerning this clone: Other DNA sequences in this sample translate to the same CDR3. The J gene is TRBJ1-1, the V gene TRBV5-1; D call uncertain. Germline CDR1 and CDR2: SGHRS and YFSETQ. The CDR3 is 14 residues long. The V end was cut by 0 bases, the J end by 1 base, with 7 bases between. For the CDR3, the DNA is TGCGCCAGCAGCTTGGCGGGAGGGAACACTGAAGCTTTCTTT. Translation: CASSLAGGNTEAFF.

J is TRBJ2-1 and V is TRBV11-2; possible D gene TRBD2, 6 bases. V was clipped by 0 bases and J by 7 bases, with 10 bases between them. Looked up from germline, CDR1 is SGHAT and CDR2 is FQNNGV. CDR3 length equals 14 residues. CDR3 protein: CASSLDWGRNEQFF. In DNA form, the CDR3 reads TGTGCCAGCAGCTTAGATTGGGGGAGGAATGAGCAGTTCTTC.

The chain couples TRBV6-6 to TRBJ2-5, with D possibly TRBD1 on 6 matching bases. Germline values: CDR1 MNHNY, CDR2 SVGAGI (reference sequence). Between the trimmed V and J ends, which lost 4 bases and 0 bases, there was a span of 9 bases. The CDR3 loop spans 14 amino acids. The CDR3 region is CASSLQGDQETQYF. The CDR3 region has the DNA TGTGCCAGCAGTTTACAGGGAGACCAAGAGACCCAGTACTTC.

V is TRBV6-6 and J is TRBJ2-5; no reliable D call. The CDR3 length is 11 residues. Per the germline V gene, CDR1 is MNHNY and CDR2 is SVGAGI (reference sequence). V was clipped by 5 bases and J by 4 bases, with 5 bases between them. This chain's CDR3 is CASSPRETQYF. The CDR3 coding sequence is TGTGCCAGCAGTCCTCGAGAGACCCAGTACTTC.

Only a few counts were recorded for this clone. The V call is TRBV10-3, the J call TRBJ2-5; 7 nucleotides agree with TRBD1. The CDR3 is 13 residues long. Germline CDR1 reads ENHRY; CDR2 reads SYGVKD. After removal of 2 bases from V and 3 bases from J, the junction contained 0 bases not matched to a gene. CDR3 region: CAISETGEETQYF. CDR3 bases: TGTGCCATCAGTGAGACAGGGGAAGAGACCCAGTACTTC.

This clone was counted once. The gene calls are TRBV7-9 and TRBJ2-5; 9 bases line up with TRBD1. The CDR3 covers 15 residues. Germline trimming cut 5 bases from V and 5 bases from J; bases unmatched to any gene: 9. Germline V gives CDR1 SEHNR, CDR2 FQNEAQ (reference sequence). CDR3 sequence: CASSESTGGGETQYF. CDR3 DNA: TGTGCCAGCAGCGAATCGACAGGGGGAGGGGAGACCCAGTACTTC.

This clone came up a few times. The chain links TRBV18 to TRBJ1-5; the D gene is possibly TRBD1 (6 bases). Germline lookup yields CDR1 KGHSH and CDR2 LQKENI. This CDR3 spans 15 amino acids. The V gene lost 0 bases and the J gene lost 3 bases, with 9 bases spanning the gap. The CDR3 DNA is TGTGCCAGCTCACCACCTCCAGGGGACAATCAGCCCCAGCATTTT. Its translation is CASSPPPGDNQPQHF.